This T cell receptor beta chain emerged from a study of metastatic and nonmetastatic thyroid tumors. Overall study: Thyroid patients, malignant and benign, had repertoires compared across blood and tumor or nodule tissue.

The authors' processing: The authors used CDR3 differences across clinicopathological groups to build a distant-metastasis classifier for papillary thyroid cancer. TCRdb re-analyzed the PCR reads through MiXCR. In this record, the V and J calls reflect TCRdb's handling and not the investigators' own analysis. The sample holds about 24,000 clones, 20% to 30% seen once. By frequency in the sample, this clone is medium-sized (0.01 to 0.1%). The germline V gene encodes CDR1 MRHNA and CDR2 SNTAGT. There are 15 residues in the CDR3. Trimming left V 0 bases short and J 8 bases short, with 16 bases between. All patients were treatment-naive before thyroid surgery.

The chain carries TRBV6-4 and TRBJ1-2, with D hard to call. This TCR was recovered from a male donor with papillary thyroid cancer or a benign thyroid nodule (not recorded which). Some clones in this sample may be carry-over from other donors' samples. The sequenced sample consisted of tumor tissue. CDR3 in DNA: TGTGCCAGCAGTGACTCACCCCTCGGGAGCGAGGGCTACACCTTC. As protein: CASSDSPLGSEGYTF.